The rows below give T cell receptor beta chains drawn from one sample of a study of T cells in localized non-small cell lung cancer. Repertoires were generated with immunoSEQ multiplex PCR, while TCRdb's copy carries only in-frame clones and drops some. The table lists approximately 33,000 clones, 85% to 95% of them singletons. This specimen was peripheral blood, taken before any cancer treatment. The receptors stem from a female donor older than 55 with stage I lung adenocarcinoma. Each CDR3 is given with its conserved first and last residue. Each record gives: J gene, clone size, D gene, V gene, CDR3 DNA, CDR3 protein. The D gene is left open where the match is weak. Rows may omit the clone size; those that give it use once, few, many or a size class.

J gene: TRBJ2-1; clone size: once; D gene: TRBD2; V gene: TRBV4-1; CDR3 DNA: TGCGCCAGCAGCCAAGAGGGGGCGGGAGGGCCCTACAATGAGCAGTTCTTC; CDR3 protein: CASSQEGAGGPYNEQFF
J gene: TRBJ1-2; clone size: .; D gene: .; V gene: TRBV6-4; CDR3 DNA: TGTGCCAGCAGTGATACCCCGCAGGCCCCTTTCTATGGCTACACCTTC; CDR3 protein: CASSDTPQAPFYGYTF
J gene: TRBJ1-2; clone size: .; D gene: TRBD1; V gene: TRBV28; CDR3 DNA: TGTGCCAGCAGTCCTCACAGGGGTTATGGCTACACCTTC; CDR3 protein: CASSPHRGYGYTF
J gene: TRBJ1-3; clone size: .; D gene: .; V gene: TRBV5-1; CDR3 DNA: TGCGCCAGCAGCCCTACTCAACAGCGAAACACCATATATTTT; CDR3 protein: CASSPTQQRNTIYF
J gene: TRBJ2-3; clone size: .; D gene: .; V gene: TRBV7-9; CDR3 DNA: TGTGCCAGCAGCCCGGGACATAGCACAGATACGCAGTATTTT; CDR3 protein: CASSPGHSTDTQYF
J gene: TRBJ1-2; clone size: .; D gene: .; V gene: TRBV19; CDR3 DNA: TGTGCCAGTAGTATGGCGACAGCCGTCTATGGCTACACCTTC; CDR3 protein: CASSMATAVYGYTF
J gene: TRBJ1-2; clone size: .; D gene: .; V gene: TRBV5-5; CDR3 DNA: TGTGCCAGCAGATCTTCTCTCAGGGAAAGTGATGGCTACACCTTC; CDR3 protein: CASRSSLRESDGYTF
J gene: TRBJ1-1; clone size: .; D gene: .; V gene: TRBV10-1; CDR3 DNA: TGCGCCAGCAGTGAGTCGAAGTTGGTAGCGACGTCAGCCAACACTGAAGCTTTCTTT; CDR3 protein: CASSESKLVATSANTEAFF
J gene: TRBJ1-6; clone size: .; D gene: .; V gene: TRBV18; CDR3 DNA: TGTGCCAGCTCACCACAAGGTCCAGGGGCGTATTCACCCCTCCACTTT; CDR3 protein: CASSPQGPGAYSPLHF
J gene: TRBJ2-5; clone size: once; D gene: .; V gene: TRBV5-4; CDR3 DNA: TGTGCCAGCAGCATAACAGCACAAGAGACCCAGTACTTC; CDR3 protein: CASSITAQETQYF
J gene: TRBJ1-2; clone size: .; D gene: .; V gene: TRBV4-2; CDR3 DNA: TGTGCCAGCAGCCAAGATAATAGGGAGGGCTACACCTTC; CDR3 protein: CASSQDNREGYTF
J gene: TRBJ2-5; clone size: .; D gene: .; V gene: TRBV9; CDR3 DNA: TGTGCCAGCAGCGTAGAAAACGGGGTGCGCGAGACCCAGTACTTC; CDR3 protein: CASSVENGVRETQYF
J gene: TRBJ2-1; clone size: .; D gene: .; V gene: TRBV6-5; CDR3 DNA: TGTGCCAGCTGGGAGAAGGGGCGTCACAATGAGCAGTTCTTC; CDR3 protein: CASWEKGRHNEQFF
J gene: TRBJ1-1; clone size: once; D gene: .; V gene: TRBV5-1; CDR3 DNA: TGCGCCAGCAGCCCGCAGACTGTGAACACTGAAGCTTTCTTT; CDR3 protein: CASSPQTVNTEAFF
J gene: TRBJ1-5; clone size: .; D gene: .; V gene: TRBV28; CDR3 DNA: TGTGCCAGCAGTTCCAACAATCAGCCCCAGCATTTT; CDR3 protein: CASSSNNQPQHF
J gene: TRBJ1-2; clone size: few; D gene: TRBD1; V gene: TRBV9; CDR3 DNA: TGTGCCAGCAGCGTAACAGGGGGCGACTATGGCTACACCTTC; CDR3 protein: CASSVTGGDYGYTF
J gene: TRBJ2-5; clone size: .; D gene: TRBD1; V gene: TRBV5-5; CDR3 DNA: TGTGCCAGCAGCTACGACCTACAGGGGATCGGAGAGACCCAGTACTTC; CDR3 protein: CASSYDLQGIGETQYF
J gene: TRBJ2-1; clone size: .; D gene: TRBD2; V gene: TRBV10-3; CDR3 DNA: TGTGCCATCAGTGAGGGGCTAGCGGGGGGATCGAATGAGCAGTTCTTC; CDR3 protein: CAISEGLAGGSNEQFF
J gene: TRBJ2-2; clone size: .; D gene: TRBD1; V gene: TRBV11-3; CDR3 DNA: TGTGCCAGCAGCTCACCGGGACAGGGTATCACCGGGGAGCTGTTTTTT; CDR3 protein: CASSSPGQGITGELFF
J gene: TRBJ1-1; clone size: .; D gene: .; V gene: TRBV15; CDR3 DNA: TGTGCCACCAGCAGAGAACGTTCGAACACTGAAGCTTTCTTT; CDR3 protein: CATSRERSNTEAFF
J gene: TRBJ1-1; clone size: .; D gene: .; V gene: TRBV29-1; CDR3 DNA: TGCAGCGTGGGGAGGCGAGGAATGAACACTGAAGCTTTCTTT; CDR3 protein: CSVGRRGMNTEAFF
J gene: TRBJ1-3; clone size: .; D gene: .; V gene: TRBV11-1; CDR3 DNA: TGTGCCAGCAGCTTAAGCACAGTATCTGGAAACACCATATATTTT; CDR3 protein: CASSLSTVSGNTIYF
J gene: TRBJ2-1; clone size: .; D gene: .; V gene: TRBV2; CDR3 DNA: TGTGCCAGCAGTGAAGGACACTATTCCTACAATGAGCAGTTCTTC; CDR3 protein: CASSEGHYSYNEQFF
J gene: TRBJ2-2; clone size: .; D gene: .; V gene: TRBV11-3; CDR3 DNA: TGTGCCAGCAGCCTCCCATCAGGGGAGCTGTTTTTT; CDR3 protein: CASSLPSGELFF
J gene: TRBJ1-1; clone size: .; D gene: .; V gene: TRBV28; CDR3 DNA: TGTGCCAGCAGAGCTACTACAGGGCTTCGCACTGAAGCTTTCTTT; CDR3 protein: CASRATTGLRTEAFF
J gene: TRBJ1-1; clone size: .; D gene: TRBD1; V gene: TRBV5-1; CDR3 DNA: TGCGCCAGCAGCTTTCGTGGACAGGGGGCTTTCGGGGACACTGAAGCTTTCTTT; CDR3 protein: CASSFRGQGAFGDTEAFF
J gene: TRBJ1-1; clone size: .; D gene: .; V gene: TRBV9; CDR3 DNA: TGTGCCAGCAGCCTCCGGGGGAACACTGAAGCTTTCTTT; CDR3 protein: CASSLRGNTEAFF
J gene: TRBJ2-1; clone size: .; D gene: TRBD2; V gene: TRBV19; CDR3 DNA: TGTGCCAGTAGTGTGACTAGCGGGGGGGCGAGCTCCTACAATGAGCAGTTCTTC; CDR3 protein: CASSVTSGGASSYNEQFF
J gene: TRBJ2-5; clone size: .; D gene: .; V gene: TRBV21-1; CDR3 DNA: TGTGCCAGCAGCAAAGCCGGGGGGCGTGAGACCCAGTACTTC; CDR3 protein: CASSKAGGRETQYF
J gene: TRBJ1-2; clone size: .; D gene: .; V gene: TRBV6-5; CDR3 DNA: TGTGCCAGCGTTCGACGAGGCTATGGCTACACCTTC; CDR3 protein: CASVRRGYGYTF